This is a list of T cell receptor beta chains from one sample in a study of T cells after posttransplantation cyclophosphamide. TCRdb's table, derived via immunoSEQ multiplex PCR, lists solely in-frame clones and lacks some. The sample yields some 23,000 clones, without any singletons. The sample was PBMCs. The receptors derive from a woman between 45 and 60 years old in good health, CMV-negative, and a related stem cell transplant donor. Both conserved end residues are part of each CDR3. The D gene is left open where the match is weak. Clone size is shown for a subset of rows, as once, few, many or a class of expanded clone.

>many|TRBJ1-2|TRBD1|13|TRBV5-5
TGTGCCAGCAGCTTCCAGGGGGCCCATGGCTACACCTTC
CASSFQGAHGYTF
>many|TRBJ2-7|.|16|TRBV28
TGTGCCACCAACATCGCCCGGCTGGGACACCCCTACGAGCAGTACTTC
CATNIARLGHPYEQYF
>many|TRBJ2-1|TRBD2|14|TRBV5-1
TGCGCCAGCAGCTTAGCGGGAGGGAACAATGAGCAGTTCTTC
CASSLAGGNNEQFF
>many|TRBJ2-2|TRBD2|13|TRBV7-9
TGTGCCATCGGGGGAGCGGGGACCGGGGAGCTGTTTTTT
CAIGGAGTGELFF
>many|TRBJ2-3|.|15|TRBV7-2
TGTGCCAGCAGCCAACAGCGGATAGGCACAGATACGCAGTATTTT
CASSQQRIGTDTQYF
>many|TRBJ2-5|.|16|TRBV19
TGTGCCAGTAGTAAGTCCCAGGGTTTGGGCCAAGAGACCCAGTACTTC
CASSKSQGLGQETQYF
>many|TRBJ1-1|.|14|TRBV6-6
TGTGCCAGCATCACTACCGACCAGTCCTACGGAGCTTTCTTT
CASITTDQSYGAFF
>many|TRBJ1-3|.|15|TRBV15
TGTGCCACCAGCAGAGAGGGGAGGGCTGGAAACACCATATATTTT
CATSREGRAGNTIYF
>.|TRBJ2-1|.|15|TRBV10-3
TGTGCCATCAATCCTGGAGGTAGCTCCTACAATGAGCAGTTCTTC
CAINPGGSSYNEQFF
>many|TRBJ2-5|.|13|TRBV11-2
TGTGCCAGCAGCACCGGGATTCAAGAGACCCAGTACTTC
CASSTGIQETQYF
>many|TRBJ2-1|TRBD1|14|TRBV18
TGTGCCAGCTTGTGGGACAGGTTCGGCAATGAGCAGTTCTTC
CASLWDRFGNEQFF
>many|TRBJ2-7|.|14|TRBV29-1
TGCAGCGTAGGTTGGCGGGGCCCATCCTACGAGCAGTACTTC
CSVGWRGPSYEQYF
>many|TRBJ1-3|TRBD1|16|TRBV5-1
TGCGCCAGCAGCCCTGGAGACAGGGGCTCTGGAAACACCATATATTTT
CASSPGDRGSGNTIYF
>few|TRBJ2-7|TRBD2|18|TRBV28
TGTGCCAGCAGTTCCCCTCTACTGACTAGCGGGAGTTCGGGAGAGCAGTACTTC
CASSSPLLTSGSSGEQYF
>many|TRBJ1-1|.|15|TRBV6-5
TGTGCCAGCAGATCCCTGGAGGGTCTGAACACTGAAGCTTTCTTT
CASRSLEGLNTEAFF
>many|TRBJ1-6|TRBD1|16|TRBV4-3
TGCGCCAGCAGCCAGTTGTCAGGGGGCGCAGGATCACCCCTCCACTTT
CASSQLSGGAGSPLHF
>many|TRBJ2-5|TRBD2|14|TRBV7-6
TGTGCCACCGGGGGGGCCGGGGCACAAGAGACCCAGTACTTC
CATGGAGAQETQYF
>many|TRBJ2-1|TRBD2|17|TRBV4-1
TGCGCCAGCAGCCAAGGGCAACTAGCGGGGGGGCCCTATGAGCAGTTCTTC
CASSQGQLAGGPYEQFF
>many|TRBJ1-2|TRBD1|15|TRBV14
TGTGCCAGCAGCCGGATAGACAGGGGGCTTTGGGGCTACACCTTC
CASSRIDRGLWGYTF
>many|TRBJ2-5|.|12|TRBV29-1
TGCAGCGTTGAAGGGTCCGGAGAGACCCAGTACTTC
CSVEGSGETQYF
>many|TRBJ2-5|TRBD2|14|TRBV11-1
TGTGCCAGCAGCTTACTGCGGGGAGGGGAGACCCAGTACTTC
CASSLLRGGETQYF
>few|TRBJ2-1|.|17|TRBV1
TGCACCAGCACAGGTAGCGGGAGGACCCCTTTGAGCGATGAGCAGTTCTTC
CTSTGSGRTPLSDEQFF
>many|TRBJ1-6|TRBD1|15|TRBV7-2
TGTGCCAGCAGCTTAGGGACAGGCGGGGTGGAACCCCTCCACTTT
CASSLGTGGVEPLHF
>many|TRBJ1-2|.|14|TRBV5-5
TGTGCCAGCAGCTTGGACGGTCTTAACTATGGCTACACCTTC
CASSLDGLNYGYTF
>many|TRBJ1-2|TRBD1|14|TRBV9
TGTGCCAGCAGCGCGACAGGGTCTAACTATGGCTACACCTTC
CASSATGSNYGYTF
>many|TRBJ2-7|.|13|TRBV5-1
TGCGCCAGCAGCTTAAAGGGGGCGGGGGAGCAGTACTTC
CASSLKGAGEQYF
>many|TRBJ2-7|TRBD2|17|TRBV18
TGTGCCAGCTCACCTTTTCAATCGATACTAGCGGACTACGAGCAGTACTTC
CASSPFQSILADYEQYF
>many|TRBJ1-5|TRBD1|15|TRBV5-4
TGTGCCAGCAGCCTCGGGACAGGGGAGAATCAGCCCCAGCATTTT
CASSLGTGENQPQHF
>many|TRBJ1-1|TRBD1|17|TRBV7-9
TGTGCCAGCAGCTCGCCCCCGGGACAGGGGGCGCACACTGAAGCTTTCTTT
CASSSPPGQGAHTEAFF
>many|TRBJ1-1|TRBD1|12|TRBV29-1
TGCAGCGCTGGACAGGGGGACACTGAAGCTTTCTTT
CSAGQGDTEAFF
>many|TRBJ1-4|.|15|TRBV4-3
TGCGCCAGCAGCCAAGACAGGGGTCCGAATGAAAAACTGTTTTTT
CASSQDRGPNEKLFF
>many|TRBJ2-5|TRBD2|13|TRBV28
TGTGCCAGCACCTTAGCGGGCCAAGAGACCCAGTACTTC
CASTLAGQETQYF
>many|TRBJ2-2|.|17|TRBV27
TGTGCCAGCAGGGGGCTCACCGGGACAATGAGAACCGGGGAGCTGTTTTTT
CASRGLTGTMRTGELFF
>many|TRBJ1-1|.|14|TRBV7-3
TGTGCCAGCAGCTTAACTGGCCCGAACACTGAAGCTTTCTTT
CASSLTGPNTEAFF
>many|TRBJ1-6|.|15|TRBV11-2
TGTGCCAGCAGCTCAGAAGTGACGGGATATTCACCCCTCCACTTT
CASSSEVTGYSPLHF
>many|TRBJ2-3|TRBD2|15|TRBV7-9
TGTGCCGGGGGACTAGCGGGAGTCAACACAGATACGCAGTATTTT
CAGGLAGVNTDTQYF
>many|TRBJ2-7|.|14|TRBV6-6
TGTGCCAGCAGTTACTTTCTAGGAACCTACGAGCAGTACTTC
CASSYFLGTYEQYF
>many|TRBJ2-3|.|14|TRBV7-9
TGTGCCAGCAGCTTAACCGGTCCCACAGATACGCAGTATTTT
CASSLTGPTDTQYF
>many|TRBJ1-2|TRBD1|18|TRBV28
TGTGCCAGCAGTTCTCCCGGGGTGCAGGGGGCTCGCGGGGATGGCTACACCTTC
CASSSPGVQGARGDGYTF
>many|TRBJ2-1|TRBD2|14|TRBV27
TGTGCCAGCTGGGGGGGAAGGGGATCCAATGAGCAGTTCTTC
CASWGGRGSNEQFF
>many|TRBJ1-2|TRBD1|14|TRBV11-2
TGTGCCAGCAGCACCGGACAGGCGCTCTATGGCTACACCTTC
CASSTGQALYGYTF
>many|TRBJ2-7|.|14|TRBV27
TGTGCCAGCAGTTTTGGTTCCGATTCGGGCGAGCAGTACTTC
CASSFGSDSGEQYF
>many|TRBJ2-7|.|11|TRBV28
TGTGCCAGCAGGAGCTCCTACGAGCAGTACTTC
CASRSSYEQYF
>many|TRBJ2-5|TRBD2|15|TRBV9
TGTGCCAGCAGCGTAGAGACTAGCGGCCAAGAGACCCAGTACTTC
CASSVETSGQETQYF
>many|TRBJ2-7|.|14|TRBV4-2
TGTGCCAGCAGCCAAGGGACAGCAACCTACGAGCAGTACTTC
CASSQGTATYEQYF
>many|TRBJ2-7|.|14|TRBV7-2
TGTGCCAGCAGCCCAGAGGCTGATCGCTACGAGCAGTACTTC
CASSPEADRYEQYF
>many|TRBJ1-2|.|15|TRBV4-2
TGTGCCAGCAGCCAAGATCGCAGGGTGGACTATGGCTACACCTTC
CASSQDRRVDYGYTF
>many|TRBJ2-7|.|15|TRBV4-3
TGCGCCAGCAGCCAAGGGGGGGGGCTCTCCTACGAGCAGTACTTC
CASSQGGGLSYEQYF
>many|TRBJ2-2|.|14|TRBV9
TGTGCCAGCAGCGACGACAGGAGCACCGGGGAGCTGTTTTTT
CASSDDRSTGELFF